The rows below give T cell receptor beta chains drawn from one sample of a study of cytomegalovirus exposure and HLA in healthy donors. Profiled with immunoSEQ multiplex PCR; TCRdb holds only in-frame clones, not every one. There are around 150,000 clones in the sample; over 70% occur only once, and 7% to 9% lies in the top ten. The specimen sequenced was PBMCs. The receptors were sampled from a male donor in good health and CMV-seropositive. Both conserved end residues are part of each CDR3. Fields, in order: V gene, J gene, CDR3 protein.

>TRBV7-2|TRBJ2-6
CASTSWGGAGANVLTF
>TRBV19|TRBJ2-7
CASSKGTSGAYEQYF
>TRBV5-1|TRBJ2-7
CASSRASGGSYEQYF
>TRBV5-4|TRBJ1-5
CASSAGQGGEQPQHF
>TRBV4-1|TRBJ2-7
CASSQGPGLAGSLSYEQYF
>TRBV19|TRBJ1-1
CASSSPGGRPEAFF
>TRBV7-2|TRBJ1-5
CASSPGQRPNAQHF
>TRBV10-3|TRBJ1-2
CAISEAGVNYGYTF
>TRBV19|TRBJ2-5
CASSNGLAGEPSQYF
>TRBV25-1|TRBJ2-3
CATGTSSSADTQYF
>TRBV25-1|TRBJ1-2
CASRGLMHGYTF
>TRBV4-1|TRBJ2-1
CASSQGGLAGGRQFF
>TRBV27|TRBJ2-5
CASSLWAGGQETQYF
>TRBV10-2|TRBJ1-2
CASSESQGGGYTF
>TRBV6-1|TRBJ2-3
CASSEAFQGFTDTQYF
>TRBV7-9|TRBJ1-1
CASSSQQGTNTEAFF
>TRBV5-6|TRBJ1-2
CASSLGPGLNYGYTF
>TRBV6-5|TRBJ2-6
CASRLSGANVLTF
>TRBV14|TRBJ1-4
CASSRNTGTNEKLFF
>TRBV7-9|TRBJ2-7
CASSHHSTYEQYF
>TRBV5-1|TRBJ2-3
CASSLGVGGFTDTQYF